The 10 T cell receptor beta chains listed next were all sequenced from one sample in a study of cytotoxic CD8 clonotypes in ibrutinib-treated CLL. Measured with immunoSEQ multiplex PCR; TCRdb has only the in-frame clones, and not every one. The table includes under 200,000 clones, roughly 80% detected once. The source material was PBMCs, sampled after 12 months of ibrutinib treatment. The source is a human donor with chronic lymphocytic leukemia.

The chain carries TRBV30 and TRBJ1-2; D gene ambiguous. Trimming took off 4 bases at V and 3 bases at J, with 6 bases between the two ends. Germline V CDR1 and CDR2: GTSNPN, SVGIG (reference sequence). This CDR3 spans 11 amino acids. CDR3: CAWNLDYGYTF. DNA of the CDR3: TGTGCCTGGAATCTAGACTATGGCTACACCTTC. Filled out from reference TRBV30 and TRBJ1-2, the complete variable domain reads SQTIHQWPATLVQPVGSPLSLECTVEGTSNPNLYWYRQAAGRGLQLLFYSVGIGQISSEVPQNLSASRPQDRQFILSSKKLLLSDSGFYLCAWNLDYGYTFGSGTRLTVV.

CDR3 nucleotide sequence: TGCAGCGTTTCGGTTAGCAATCAGCCCCAGCATTTT. Translation: CSVSVSNQPQHF. The chain couples TRBV29-1 to TRBJ1-5, with unresolved D. CDR3 length: 12 amino acids. Trimming took off 5 bases at V and 0 bases at J, with 5 bases between the two ends. Germline V gene lookup returns CDR1 SQVTM and CDR2 ANQGSEA.

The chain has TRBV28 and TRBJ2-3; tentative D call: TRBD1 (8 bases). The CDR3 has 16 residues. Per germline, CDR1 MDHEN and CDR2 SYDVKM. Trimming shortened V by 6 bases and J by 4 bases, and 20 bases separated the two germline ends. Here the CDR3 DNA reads TGTGCCAGCAGCAACACTTTACAGGGGGGGGCAGATACGCAGTATTTT. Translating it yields CASSNTLQGGADTQYF. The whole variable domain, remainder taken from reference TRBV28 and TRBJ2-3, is DVKVTQSSRYLVKRTGEKVFLECVQDMDHENMFWYRQDPGLGLRLIYFSYDVKMKEKGDIPEGYSVSREKKERFSLILESASTNQTSMYLCASSNTLQGGADTQYFGPGTRLTVL.

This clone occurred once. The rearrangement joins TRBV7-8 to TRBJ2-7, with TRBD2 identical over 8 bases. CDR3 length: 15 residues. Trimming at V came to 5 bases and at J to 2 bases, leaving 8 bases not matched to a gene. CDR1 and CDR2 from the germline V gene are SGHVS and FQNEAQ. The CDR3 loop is CASSPREGLPYEQYF. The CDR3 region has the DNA TGTGCCAGCAGCCCTCGGGAGGGATTACCCTACGAGCAGTACTTC.

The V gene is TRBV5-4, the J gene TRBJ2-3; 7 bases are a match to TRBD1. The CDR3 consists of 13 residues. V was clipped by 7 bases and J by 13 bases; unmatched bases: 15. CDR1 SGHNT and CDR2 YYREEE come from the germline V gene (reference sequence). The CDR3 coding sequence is TGTGCCAGCCGTGCGCAGGGGGATCCTCGGGAGTATTTT. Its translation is CASRAQGDPREYF.

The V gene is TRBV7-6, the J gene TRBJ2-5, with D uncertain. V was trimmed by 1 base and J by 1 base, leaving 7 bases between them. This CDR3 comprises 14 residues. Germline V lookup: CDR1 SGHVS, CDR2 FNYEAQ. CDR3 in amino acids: CASSLVVGQETQYF. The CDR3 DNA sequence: TGTGCCAGCAGCTTAGTTGTGGGCCAAGAGACCCAGTACTTC. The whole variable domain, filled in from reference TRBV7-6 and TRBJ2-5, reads GAGVSQSPRYKVTKRGQDVALRCDPISGHVSLYWYRQALGQGPEFLTYFNYEAQQDKSGLPNDRFSAERPEGSISTLTIQRTEQRDSAMYRCASSLVVGQETQYFGPGTRLLVL.

In nucleotides, the CDR3 is TGTGCCAGCACCCGATGGAGCAAGACCCAGTACTTC. It yields the protein CASTRWSKTQYF. This chain uses TRBV21-1 with TRBJ2-5; the tabulated D call, TRBD2, remains unverified against the DNA. TRBV21-1 has pseudogene status. The CDR3 contains 12 residues.

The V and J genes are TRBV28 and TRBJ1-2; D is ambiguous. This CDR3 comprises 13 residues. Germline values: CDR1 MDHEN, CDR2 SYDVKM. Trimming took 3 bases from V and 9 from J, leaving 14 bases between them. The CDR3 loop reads CASSFKGAMRYTF. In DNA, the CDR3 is TGTGCCAGCAGTTTTAAGGGCGCTATGCGCTACACCTTC.

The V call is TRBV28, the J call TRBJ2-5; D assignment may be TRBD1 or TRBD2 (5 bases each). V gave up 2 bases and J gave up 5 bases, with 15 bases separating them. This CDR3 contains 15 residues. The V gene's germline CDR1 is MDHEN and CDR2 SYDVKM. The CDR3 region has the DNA TGTGCCAGCAGTTTACCCGGACTCGAGGGGGAGACCCAGTACTTC. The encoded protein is CASSLPGLEGETQYF.

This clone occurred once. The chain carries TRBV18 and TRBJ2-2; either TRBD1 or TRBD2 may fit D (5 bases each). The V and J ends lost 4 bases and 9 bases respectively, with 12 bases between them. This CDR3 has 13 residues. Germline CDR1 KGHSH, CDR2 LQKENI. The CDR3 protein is CASSQGDHRELFF. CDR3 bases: TGTGCCAGCTCACAAGGGGACCACCGGGAGCTGTTTTTT.